Listed here is a single TCR beta chain. This clonotype appeared a few times. Its antigen is unknown. There are no base qualities to consult, and no much larger clone falls within one base. The data belong to a study of early T cells in non-severe SARS-CoV-2 infection (dated by TCRdb to the early 2020s). For the study in its entirety: Bulk RNA from unsorted whole blood was used for TCR sequencing, so alpha and beta chains could not be paired.

Taken from cysteine to phenylalanine, the CDR3 has 12 residues. The retained sequence is limited to the CDR3, 36 bases, with the frame set at the first base. As encoded in the germline V gene, CDR1 is SGHAT while CDR2 is FQNNGV. The germline ends are 4 bases apart after V is trimmed by 2 bases and J by 2 bases. What the study reported, not specific to this receptor: Matching against VDJdb was skewed toward anti-spike CD8 responses, likely underestimated virus-specific expansions, and missed private and CD4 specificities.

A case-control design nested within a healthcare worker cohort in London, UK, was used, with weekly nasopharyngeal swab PCR tests and blood sampling performed. Healthcare workers were recruited during the week of the UK lockdown, between 23 and 31 March 2020, and followed weekly for up to about 16 weeks. Library generation was performed with 5' RACE. Sequencing instrument: NextSeq 500. In the TCR library protocol, unique molecular identifiers were attached to individual cDNA molecules to correct for PCR bias and sequencing error. TCR alpha and beta chains were both sequenced, and the abundances of alpha and beta sequences in each sample were closely correlated with each other. The source study handled its data this way. Decombinator V4 was used to perform V gene, J gene and CDR3 annotation of TCR sequences. Expanded TCRs were defined as changing significantly between any two time points under a Poisson model with p below 0.0001. Abundances of TCRs were expressed as counts per million after normalisation to the total number of TCRs sequenced in each sample. MAIT TCRs were defined by TRAV1-2 paired with TRAJ12, TRAJ20 or TRAJ33, and iNKT TCRs by TRAV10 paired with TRAJ18. A search of VDJdb, accessed on 1 November 2021, was run for TCRs annotated to CMV, EBV and SARS-CoV-2, with TCRs annotated for multiple antigens excluded. Through fastp at Q25 and MiXCR, TCRdb rebuilt clones from the public reads, retaining in-frame beta chains. Duplicate CDR3 protein sequences are folded into a single record with the most common DNA and genes. TCRdb assigned the V and J calls; the authors' analysis was not used. Present in this sample are nearly 45,000 distinct CDR3 sequences, approximately 10% of which were seen just once. Together, the top ten hold 21% of the sample.

The sequence is built from TRBV11-2 and TRBJ2-7; no D segment can be confidently identified. The sample was whole blood. The source is an adult who was a healthcare worker with PCR-confirmed SARS-CoV-2 infection or an uninfected control (not recorded which). The bases read TGTGCCAGCAGCTTACGCGCCTACGAGCAGTACTTC. Its protein is CASSLRAYEQYF. Where the CDR3 stops, the reference TRBV11-2 and TRBJ2-7 genes take over; the full variable domain is EAGVAQSPRYKIIEKRQSVAFWCNPISGHATLYWYQQILGQGPKLLIQFQNNGVVDDSQLPKDRFSAERLKGVDSTLKIQPAKLEDSAVYLCASSLRAYEQYFGPGTRLTVT.